This record covers a single TCR beta chain. No cognate antigen has been identified for it. It is likely a read error, because the conserved phenylalanine at the end of the CDR3 is missing. It is unclear where the CDR3 begins or ends on the DNA, so no DNA is shown, and the CDR3 is as TCRdb lists it. The library was built by means of the immunoSEQ multiplex PCR assay. Approximately 93,000 TCR templates per sample were assayed by the deep sequencing platform. Genomic DNA extracted from sorted T cells was used for TCRbeta CDR3 sequencing. On the study's bioinformatics: The R programming language was used for clonal analysis of the TCRbeta CDR3 data. Alloreactive CD4+ and CD8+ clones were defined by comparing unstimulated samples with post-reaction CFSE-low samples. Regulatory or non-regulatory origin was assigned to alloreactive CD4+ clones by matching of sequences to sorted unstimulated Treg and non-Treg repertoires. TCRdb carries this immuneACCESS record with in-frame sequences only. Its versions omit some clonotypes, under half of them owing to an unresolved V gene in the studies checked, with the rest unexplained. That table gives V, J and clone size, and the DNA gave D and trimming. This sample lists roughly 62,000 clones; more than 80% were detected once. The ten largest account for approximately 38% of the sample.

Sorted unstimulated T cells, along with proliferating T cells recovered from mixed lymphocyte reactions, underwent TCRbeta CDR3 sequencing. Fresh whole blood from 9 to 11 HLA-typed healthy donors was used as the source from which PBMCs were isolated. The sample originates from a study of siplizumab effects on memory and regulatory T cells (dated by TCRdb to between 2017 and 2020). Describing the broader study: The study examined how the anti-CD2 antibody siplizumab affects alloreactive T-cell subsets in allogeneic mixed lymphocyte reactions built from human PBMCs. Study-wide findings and limitations: For roughly 80-97% of proliferating CD4+ or CD8+ clones, no naive or memory phenotype could be assigned. Greater diversity appeared to be present in unstimulated naive T cells than in memory T cells, and a substantial contribution to the alloresponse seemed to be made by naive cells. The suppressive function of proliferating Tregs from siplizumab cultures was not functionally confirmed. Because sequences at frequencies below about 10^-5 were poorly captured, only a minor fraction of alloreactive clones could be mapped back to unstimulated subsets. Among mappable alloreactive CD4+ clones, the Treg-derived fraction averaged about 75% with siplizumab versus around 27% in control reactions. The cumulative frequency of alloreactive sequences that could be traced back to unstimulated CD4+ memory T cells was significantly reduced by siplizumab.

The sequencing sample was made of CD8+ T cells sorted from blood. The receptor comes from a human donor in good health.

This receptor has the CDR3 CASSLEGQVEWLSH. The rearranged chain carries TRBV5-5 and TRBJ1-2. From the germline V gene (reference sequence), CDR1 is SGHKS and CDR2 is YYEKEE. The CDR3 length is 14 residues, termini included.